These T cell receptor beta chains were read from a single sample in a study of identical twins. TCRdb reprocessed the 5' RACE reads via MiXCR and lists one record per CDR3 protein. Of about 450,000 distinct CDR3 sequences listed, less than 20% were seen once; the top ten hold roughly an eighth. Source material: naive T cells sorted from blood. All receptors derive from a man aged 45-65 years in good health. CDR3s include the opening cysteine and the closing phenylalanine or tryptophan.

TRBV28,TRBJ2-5,CATGGGARQETQYF
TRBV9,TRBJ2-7,CASSAPGIYEQYF
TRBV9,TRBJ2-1,CASSVGDEQFF
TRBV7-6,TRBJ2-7,CASSYVADHSYEQYF
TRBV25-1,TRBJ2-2,CASSGSGYTGELFF
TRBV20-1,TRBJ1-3,CSARDGSSWSGNTIYF
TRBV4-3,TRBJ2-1,CASSQDVQGAVLFF
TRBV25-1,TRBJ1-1,CASSESIGTTNTEAFF
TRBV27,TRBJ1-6,CASSLGAGADSPLHF
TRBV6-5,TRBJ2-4,CASSSPRTEAFKYF
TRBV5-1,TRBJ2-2,CASSLGQGRVTGELFF
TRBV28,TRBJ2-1,CASSPGGAGAYNEQFF
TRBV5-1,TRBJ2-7,CASSLDGTGIYEQYF
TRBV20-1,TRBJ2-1,CSARVLGRSSYNEQFF
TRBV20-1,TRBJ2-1,CSARVGTNYNEQFF
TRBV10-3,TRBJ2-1,CAISESMDRGYGYNEQFF
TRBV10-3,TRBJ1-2,CAISMDRGLDGYTF
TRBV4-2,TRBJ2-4,CASSPGGVIQYF
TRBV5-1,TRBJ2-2,CASSLAWTVSNTGELFF
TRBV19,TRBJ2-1,CASSPETGLAYNEQFF
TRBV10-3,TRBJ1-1,CAIREPGRGEEAFF
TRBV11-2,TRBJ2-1,CASSLFREGMGEQFF
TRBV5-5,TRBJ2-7,CASSPESKQYF